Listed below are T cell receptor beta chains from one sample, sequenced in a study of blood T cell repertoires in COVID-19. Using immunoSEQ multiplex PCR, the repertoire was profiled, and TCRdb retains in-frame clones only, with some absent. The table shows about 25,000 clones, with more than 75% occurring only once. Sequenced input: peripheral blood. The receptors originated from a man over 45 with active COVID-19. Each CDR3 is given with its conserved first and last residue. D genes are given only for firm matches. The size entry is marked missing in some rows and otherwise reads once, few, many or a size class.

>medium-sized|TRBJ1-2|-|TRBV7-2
CASSLTSAGYYGYTF
TGTGCCAGCAGCTTAACATCGGCAGGGTACTATGGCTACACCTTC
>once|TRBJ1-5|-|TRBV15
CATSRGSATDIKLERSNQPQHF
TGTGCCACCAGCAGAGGAAGCGCCACGGACATCAAACTCGAGAGGAGCAATCAGCCCCAGCATTTT
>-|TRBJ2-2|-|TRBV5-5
CASSFGGFGELFF
TGTGCCAGCAGCTTCGGGGGTTTCGGGGAGCTGTTTTTT
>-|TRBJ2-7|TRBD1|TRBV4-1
CASSRGQVGTYEQYF
TGCGCCAGCAGCCGAGGACAGGTCGGCACCTACGAGCAGTACTTC
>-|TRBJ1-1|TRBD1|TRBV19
CARQGDLRTEAFF
TGTGCCAGGCAGGGGGATCTAAGGACTGAAGCTTTCTTT
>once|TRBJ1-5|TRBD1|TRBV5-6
CASSLTGTANQPQHF
TGTGCCAGCAGCTTGACCGGGACAGCAAATCAGCCCCAGCATTTT
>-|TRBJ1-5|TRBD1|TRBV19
CASTDRPSNQPQHF
TGTGCCAGCACGGACAGGCCTAGCAATCAGCCCCAGCATTTT
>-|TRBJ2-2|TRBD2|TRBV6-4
CASSELAGATGELFF
TGTGCCAGCAGTGAACTAGCGGGAGCTACCGGGGAGCTGTTTTTT
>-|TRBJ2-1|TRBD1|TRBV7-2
CASSTRDRGNEQFF
TGTGCCAGCAGCACCCGGGACAGGGGGAATGAGCAGTTCTTC
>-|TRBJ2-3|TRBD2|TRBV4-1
CASSQDQFGGGGEDTQYF
TGCGCCAGCAGCCAAGATCAGTTCGGCGGGGGTGGAGAAGATACGCAGTATTTT
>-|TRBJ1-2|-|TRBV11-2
CASSPIKGIDGYTF
TGTGCCAGCAGCCCAATTAAGGGGATCGATGGCTACACCTTC